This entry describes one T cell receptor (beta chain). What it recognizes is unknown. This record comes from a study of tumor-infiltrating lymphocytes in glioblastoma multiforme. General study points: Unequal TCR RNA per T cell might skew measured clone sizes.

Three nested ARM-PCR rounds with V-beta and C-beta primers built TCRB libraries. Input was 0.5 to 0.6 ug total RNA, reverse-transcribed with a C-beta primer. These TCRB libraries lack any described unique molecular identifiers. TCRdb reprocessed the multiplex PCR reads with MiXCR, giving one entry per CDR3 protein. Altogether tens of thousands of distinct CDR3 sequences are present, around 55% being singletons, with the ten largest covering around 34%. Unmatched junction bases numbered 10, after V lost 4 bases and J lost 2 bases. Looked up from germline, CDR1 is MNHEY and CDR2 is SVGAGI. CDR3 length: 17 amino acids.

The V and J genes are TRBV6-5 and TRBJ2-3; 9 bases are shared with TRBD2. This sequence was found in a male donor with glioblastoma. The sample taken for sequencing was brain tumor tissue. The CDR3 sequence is CASSSPISGSVTDTQYF. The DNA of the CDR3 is TGTGCCAGCAGTTCTCCTATTAGCGGGAGTGTCACAGATACGCAGTATTTT.